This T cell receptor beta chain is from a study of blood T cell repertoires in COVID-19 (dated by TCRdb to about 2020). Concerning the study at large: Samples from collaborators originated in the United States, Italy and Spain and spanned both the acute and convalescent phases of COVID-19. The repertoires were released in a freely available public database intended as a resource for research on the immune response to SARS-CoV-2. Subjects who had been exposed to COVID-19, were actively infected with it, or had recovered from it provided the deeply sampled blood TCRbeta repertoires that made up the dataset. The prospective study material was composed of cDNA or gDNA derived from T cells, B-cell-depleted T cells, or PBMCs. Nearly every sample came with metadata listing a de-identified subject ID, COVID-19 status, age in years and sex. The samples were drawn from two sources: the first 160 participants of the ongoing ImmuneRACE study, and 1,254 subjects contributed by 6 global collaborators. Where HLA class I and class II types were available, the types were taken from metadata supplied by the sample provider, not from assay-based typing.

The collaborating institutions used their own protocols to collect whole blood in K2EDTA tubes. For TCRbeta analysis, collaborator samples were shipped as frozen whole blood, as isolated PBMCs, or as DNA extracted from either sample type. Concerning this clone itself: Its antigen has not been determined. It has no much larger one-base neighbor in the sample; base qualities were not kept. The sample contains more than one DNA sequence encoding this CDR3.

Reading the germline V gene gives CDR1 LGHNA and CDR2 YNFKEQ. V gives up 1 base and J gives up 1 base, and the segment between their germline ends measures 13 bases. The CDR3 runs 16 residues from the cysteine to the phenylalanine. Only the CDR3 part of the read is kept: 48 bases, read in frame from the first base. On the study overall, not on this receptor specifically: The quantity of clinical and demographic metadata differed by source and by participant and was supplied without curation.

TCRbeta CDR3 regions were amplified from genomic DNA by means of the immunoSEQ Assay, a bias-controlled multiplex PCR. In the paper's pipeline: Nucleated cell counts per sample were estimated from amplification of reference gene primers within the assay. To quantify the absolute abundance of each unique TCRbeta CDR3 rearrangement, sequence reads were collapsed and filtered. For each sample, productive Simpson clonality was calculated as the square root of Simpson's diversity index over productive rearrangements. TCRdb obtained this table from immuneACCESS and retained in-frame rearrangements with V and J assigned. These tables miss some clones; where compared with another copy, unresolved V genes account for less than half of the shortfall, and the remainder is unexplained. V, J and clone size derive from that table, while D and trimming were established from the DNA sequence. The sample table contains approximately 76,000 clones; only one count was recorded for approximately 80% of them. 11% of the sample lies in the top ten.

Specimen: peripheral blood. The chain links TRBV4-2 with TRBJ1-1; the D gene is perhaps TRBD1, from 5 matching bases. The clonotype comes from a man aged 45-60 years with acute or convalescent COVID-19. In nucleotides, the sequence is TGTGCCAGCAGCCAAGGCTCCGGGCAGGGGAACACTGAAGCTTTCTTT. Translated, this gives CASSQGSGQGNTEAFF.